The 21 T cell receptor beta chains given below trace back to one sample, sequenced in a study of cytomegalovirus exposure and HLA in healthy donors. PCR primers comprised 60 Vbeta and 13 Jbeta primers. The repertoire was sequenced with immunoSEQ multiplex PCR; TCRdb's copy has only in-frame clones and lacks some. This sample has about 130,000 clones, with roughly 88% found just once. The source material was PBMCs. The receptors were gathered from a man aged 45-60 years in good health and CMV-seronegative.

V is TRBV2 and J is TRBJ2-7; 10 nucleotides line up with TRBD2. There are 17 residues in the CDR3. With 2 bases clipped from V and 1 base from J, the junction kept 8 bases outside the gene matches. CDR1 is SNHLY and CDR2 is FYNNEI in the germline V gene. The CDR3 protein is CASSERASGGYSYEQYF. The DNA of the CDR3 is TGTGCCAGCAGTGAAAGGGCTAGCGGGGGCTATTCCTACGAGCAGTACTTC.

This clone showed up just once. Other DNA variants within this sample encode the same CDR3. In DNA form, the CDR3 reads TGTGCCAGCAGCGTAGGGGGGGGGACCTACAATGAGCAGTTCTTC. Translating it yields CASSVGGGTYNEQFF. V is TRBV9 and J is TRBJ2-1, with TRBD2 matching 7 bases. The CDR3 has 15 residues. Germline CDR1 SGDLS, CDR2 YYNGEE. The ends lost 0 bases at V and 2 bases at J; junction bases unmatched: 2. Filled out from reference TRBV9 and TRBJ2-1, the complete variable domain reads DSGVTQTPKHLITATGQRVTLRCSPRSGDLSVYWYQQSLDQGLQFLIQYYNGEERAKGNILERFSAQQFPDLHSELNLSSLELGDSALYFCASSVGGGTYNEQFFGPGTRLTVL.

The chain joins TRBV21-1 to TRBJ2-3; the table names TRBD2, a call not compared with the DNA. TRBV21-1 is described as a pseudogene. The CDR3 length is 17 residues. The CDR3 region is CASSKGGSGAPTDTQYF. DNA of the CDR3: TGTGCCAGCAGCAAAGGGGGTAGCGGGGCACCCACAGATACGCAGTATTTT.

The chain recombines TRBV7-9 with TRBJ1-1; D unclear. Germline V gene data show CDR1 as SEHNR and CDR2 as FQNEAQ (reference sequence). This CDR3 spans 14 amino acids. Trimming removed 5 bases at V and 1 base at J, with 11 bases between. CDR3 protein: CASSLPGRNTEAFF. Written as DNA, the CDR3 is TGTGCCAGCAGCCTTCCGGGGAGGAACACTGAAGCTTTCTTT. The full variable domain, with the rest looked up from reference TRBV7-9 and TRBJ1-1, is DTGVSQNPRHKITKRGQNVTFRCDPISEHNRLYWYRQTLGQGPEFLTYFQNEAQLEKSRLLSDRFSAERPKGSFSTLEIQRTEQGDSAMYLCASSLPGRNTEAFFGQGTRLTVV.

This chain links TRBV7-2 with TRBJ2-3; perhaps TRBD1 as D (6 bases). The CDR3 contains 13 residues. CDR1 is SGHTA and CDR2 is FQGNSA in the germline V gene. V shed 4 bases and J shed 2 bases, with 7 bases lying between them. CDR3 bases: TGTGCCAGCAGCTGGACAGCCACAGATACGCAGTATTTT. It codes for CASSWTATDTQYF.

CDR3 nucleotides: TGTGCCAGCTCACCCCGGGCAGATACGCAGTATTTT. Protein: CASSPRADTQYF. The chain links TRBV18 to TRBJ2-3; D gene uncertain. The CDR3 sequence is 12 residues long. The V gene's germline CDR1 is KGHSH and CDR2 LQKENI. V dropped 3 bases and J dropped 4 bases, with 5 bases sitting between them.

This sequence joins TRBV27 and TRBJ2-5; 8 bases map to TRBD1. The CDR3 contains 16 residues. CDR1 MNHEY and CDR2 SMNVEV come from the germline V gene (reference sequence). Trimming removed 6 bases from V and 1 base from J; junction bases left unmatched: 10. The CDR3 here is CASSRGWGTGQETQYF. The CDR3 DNA follows: TGTGCCAGCAGCCGCGGCTGGGGGACAGGCCAAGAGACCCAGTACTTC.

The chain recombines TRBV4-1 with TRBJ1-4; weak D call: TRBD1 (5 bases). CDR3 length equals 19 residues. Trimming took off 4 bases at V and 1 base at J, with 22 bases between the two ends. Looked up from germline, CDR1 is MGHRA and CDR2 is YSYEKL. The CDR3 loop reads CASSPLHGAVRVTNEKLFF. CDR3 nucleotide sequence: TGCGCCAGCAGCCCCCTTCATGGGGCAGTCCGGGTAACTAATGAAAAACTGTTTTTT.

The V call is TRBV30, the J call TRBJ2-3; 7 bases agree with TRBD2. The trim removed 5 bases at V and 6 bases at J, leaving 8 bases unmatched. Germline CDR1 reads GTSNPN; CDR2 reads SVGIG (reference sequence). The CDR3 is 13 residues long. CDR3 in amino acids: CAWLGSGVDTQYF. The CDR3, as DNA: TGTGCCTGGTTAGGCAGCGGGGTGGATACGCAGTATTTT.

J is TRBJ1-1 and V is TRBV29-1; D unresolved. Germline V gene sequence: CDR1 SQVTM, CDR2 ANQGSEA. The CDR3 has 10 residues. V lost 3 bases to trimming and J lost 7 bases, with 6 bases between them. The CDR3 DNA is TGCAGCGTTGATGGCATTGAAGCTTTCTTT. Residues: CSVDGIEAFF.

V usage is TRBV6-5 and J usage is TRBJ1-6; 7 bases are shared with TRBD1. After removal of 7 bases from V and 4 bases from J, the junction contained 7 bases not matched to a gene. The CDR3 spans 15 residues. CDR1 is MNHEY and CDR2 is SVGAGI in the germline V gene. The CDR3 DNA reads as TGTGCCAGCACCTCGACAGGGATATATAATTCACCCCTCCACTTT. It specifies CASTSTGIYNSPLHF.

The V gene is TRBV18, the J gene TRBJ2-1; a weak D match, TRBD2 (6 bases). The CDR3 totals 14 residues. Germline CDR1 and CDR2: KGHSH and LQKENI. V lost 3 bases and J lost 8, with 14 bases in between. As DNA, the CDR3 is TGTGCCAGCTCACCCTCCCGCGGGGTTCATGAGCAGTTCTTC. Its protein is CASSPSRGVHEQFF.

V is TRBV6-1 and J is TRBJ1-6; D perhaps matches TRBD1 (6 bases). CDR3 length equals 13 residues. V was pared by 10 bases and J by 7 bases, with 14 bases between. Looked up from germline, CDR1 is MNHNS and CDR2 is SASEGT. In DNA form, the CDR3 reads TGTGCCACCGATACAGGGACCAATTCACCCCTCCACTTT. This codes for CATDTGTNSPLHF.

The gene calls are TRBV6-1 and TRBJ1-1, with 7 bases aligning to TRBD1. Looked up from germline, CDR1 is MNHNS and CDR2 is SASEGT. The CDR3 runs to 14 residues. Trimming at V came to 3 bases and at J to 10 bases, leaving 11 bases not matched to a gene. CDR3 DNA: TGTGCCAGCAGTGATGGCAGGGGGGCTTTTCGAGCTTTCTTT. Translating it yields CASSDGRGAFRAFF.

This clone has only a few counts. The chain combines TRBV6-6 with TRBJ1-2; D possibly corresponds to TRBD1 (6 bases). Between the trimmed V and J ends, which lost 3 bases and 4 bases, there was a span of 18 bases. Looked up from germline, CDR1 is MNHNY and CDR2 is SVGAGI (reference sequence). This CDR3 is built from 16 residues. Here the CDR3 DNA reads TGTGCCAGCAGTTATGACGGACAGACCATTACCTATGGCTACACCTTC. This encodes CASSYDGQTITYGYTF.

This sequence joins TRBV4-1 and TRBJ2-5; the D gene is possibly TRBD1 (6 bases). Germline V CDR1 and CDR2: MGHRA, YSYEKL. The V end was cut by 3 bases, the J end by 5 bases, with 13 bases between. This CDR3 spans 14 amino acids. The CDR3 is CASSHGTSGETQYF. DNA of the CDR3: TGCGCCAGCAGCCACGGGACATCCGGGGAGACCCAGTACTTC.

The V gene is TRBV15, the J gene TRBJ1-1; D ambiguous. Trimming stripped 0 bases from V and 7 bases from J, with 9 bases between. CDR1 is LNHNV, CDR2 YYDKDF, per germline (reference sequence). The CDR3 has 13 amino acids. CDR3 region: CATSRDEAFEAFF. CDR3 DNA sequence: TGTGCCACCAGCAGAGATGAGGCGTTTGAAGCTTTCTTT.

The chain couples TRBV7-2 to TRBJ1-5, with 7 positions matching TRBD1. Germline CDR1 reads SGHTA; CDR2 reads FQGNSA. The junction had 7 bases not matched to a gene; V was cut back by 5 bases and J by 6 bases. The CDR3 totals 14 residues. The DNA for the CDR3 is TGTGCCAGCAGCGCACGACAGGGAGGTCAGCCCCAGCATTTT. As protein: CASSARQGGQPQHF. The full variable domain, its missing parts supplied by reference TRBV7-2 and TRBJ1-5, is GAGVSQSPSNKVTEKGKDVELRCDPISGHTALYWYRQSLGQGLEFLIYFQGNSAPDKSGLPSDRFSAERTGGSVSTLTIQRTQQEDSAVYLCASSARQGGQPQHFGDGTRLSIL.

The chain joins TRBV19 to TRBJ1-6, with D possibly TRBD1 on 6 matching bases. CDR3 size: 13 residues. Trimming pared 10 bases from V and 8 bases from J, leaving 15 bases between. CDR1 is LNHDA, CDR2 SQIVND, per germline (reference sequence). The CDR3 region is CATNNRDDSPLHF. As DNA, the CDR3 is TGTGCCACTAACAACAGGGACGATTCACCCCTCCACTTT.

The chain links TRBV7-6 to TRBJ1-2; D remains unclear. The V gene lost 5 bases and the J gene lost 5 bases, with 12 bases spanning the gap. The germline CDR1 and CDR2 sequences are SGHVS and FNYEAQ. The CDR3 covers 13 residues. The CDR3 region is CASSPGWTYGYTF. DNA for the CDR3: TGTGCCAGCAGCCCCGGGTGGACTTATGGCTACACCTTC.

CDR3 nucleotide sequence: TGTGCCAGCAGTTTGCGGCTAGACTATGGCTACACCTTC. This encodes CASSLRLDYGYTF. This chain connects TRBV6-5 to TRBJ1-2; D remains unclear. CDR3 length: 13 residues. Trimming removed 4 bases at V and 3 bases at J, with 9 bases between. Per germline, CDR1 MNHEY and CDR2 SVGAGI.